These T cell receptor beta chains were read from a single sample in a study of CD8 T cells in Susac syndrome. TCRdb re-analysed the immunoSEQ multiplex PCR reads in MiXCR, keeping a single row per CDR3 protein. The data show around 270,000 distinct CDR3 sequences, about 89% seen once. Sequencing used CD8+ T cells from PBMCs. These receptors originate from a human donor with multiple sclerosis. Each CDR3 is given with its conserved first and last residue. The D gene is left open where the match is weak. Clone size is shown for a subset of rows, as once, few, many or a class of expanded clone.

clone size	V gene	J gene	D gene	CDR3 DNA	CDR3 protein
NA	TRBV9	TRBJ2-3	TRBD2	TGTGCCAGCAGCCCCGAACCGGGACTAGCTACAGATACGCAGTATTTT	CASSPEPGLATDTQYF
NA	TRBV7-2	TRBJ2-5	NA	TGTGCCAGCAGCTCACTAGAGGGAGATACCCAGTACTTC	CASSSLEGDTQYF
once	TRBV27	TRBJ2-7	NA	TGTGCCAGCAGTCCTGACAGTAACCACGAGCAGTACTTC	CASSPDSNHEQYF
few	TRBV19	TRBJ2-2	NA	TGTGCCAGCAGCCCATGGACAGCAAACACCGGGGAGCTGTTTTTT	CASSPWTANTGELFF
NA	TRBV12-3/TRBV12-4	TRBJ2-3	TRBD1	TGTGCCAGCAGTTCGTCGGGACAGGGATTTCCCAGCACAGATACGCAGTATTTT	CASSSSGQGFPSTDTQYF
NA	TRBV10-3	TRBJ2-3	NA	TGTGCCATCAACGACCCCGGGAACACAGATACGCAGTATTTT	CAINDPGNTDTQYF
NA	TRBV27	TRBJ2-1	TRBD2	TGTGCCAGCTCCATTCCGCCGCAACTAGCGCGAAACAATGAGCAGTTCTTC	CASSIPPQLARNNEQFF
once	TRBV20-1	TRBJ2-1	NA	TGCAGTGCTAGAGATCTAAGGCAAGGCAATGAGCAGTTCTTC	CSARDLRQGNEQFF
NA	TRBV4-2	TRBJ2-1	TRBD2	TGTGCCAGCAGCCCCGGACTAGCGGGGGGAATTGAGCAGTTCTTC	CASSPGLAGGIEQFF
NA	TRBV6-5	TRBJ2-7	NA	TGTGCCAGCAGTTACGATGGTGGCTCCTACGAGCAGTACTTC	CASSYDGGSYEQYF
NA	TRBV4-1	TRBJ1-1	NA	TGCGCCAGCAGCCAAGGAGGGAGCTACGCGGTAAGAGGCTTTTTT	CASSQGGSYAVRGFF
NA	TRBV7-9	TRBJ2-7	TRBD2	TGTGCCAGCAGCGCGAGACTAGCGGTTTACGAGCAGTACTTC	CASSARLAVYEQYF
NA	TRBV9	TRBJ2-1	TRBD1	TGTGCCAGCAGCCCAGGGGGTACCACACACAATGAGCAGTTCTTC	CASSPGGTTHNEQFF
NA	TRBV4-3	TRBJ2-1	TRBD2	TGCGCCAGCAGCCTTAGCGGGAGCGGGCCCAATGAGCAGTTCTTC	CASSLSGSGPNEQFF
NA	TRBV9	TRBJ2-2	NA	TGTGCCAGCAGCTACACCGCGGCCGGGGAGCTGTTTTTT	CASSYTAAGELFF
NA	TRBV7-9	TRBJ2-2	TRBD2	TGTGCCAGCAGCCCGGGACTAGCGGGAGGGCCCCCCGGGGAGCTGTTTTTT	CASSPGLAGGPPGELFF